This TCR beta chain was sequenced for a study of blood T cell repertoires in COVID-19. Looking at the study overall: The United States, Italy and Spain provided the acute and convalescent COVID-19 samples. The analysed material was cDNA or gDNA that came from T cells, B-cell-depleted T cells, or PBMCs.

Per the study methods: The authors estimated nucleated cell counts from reference gene primer amplification. Sequencing was performed with immunoSEQ multiplex PCR; in TCRdb, only in-frame clones are kept and a portion is missing. V and J calls and clone size are given by that table; D and trimming were obtained from the DNA. The profile covers 200,000 to 300,000 clones, with around 87% appearing a single time and 2.3% taken by the ten largest. V was pared by 6 bases and J by 4 bases, with 8 bases of the junction left unmatched. Germline CDR1 reads MDHEN; CDR2 reads SYDVKM. The CDR3 spans 14 residues.

The origin of this receptor is a woman between 45 and 65 years old with acute or convalescent COVID-19. This sequence joins TRBV28 and TRBJ2-5; 7 nucleotides match TRBD1. Source material: peripheral blood. CDR3 sequence reads: CASRTQGRGETQYF. CDR3 coding DNA: TGTGCCAGCAGAACACAGGGGAGAGGAGAGACCCAGTACTTC.